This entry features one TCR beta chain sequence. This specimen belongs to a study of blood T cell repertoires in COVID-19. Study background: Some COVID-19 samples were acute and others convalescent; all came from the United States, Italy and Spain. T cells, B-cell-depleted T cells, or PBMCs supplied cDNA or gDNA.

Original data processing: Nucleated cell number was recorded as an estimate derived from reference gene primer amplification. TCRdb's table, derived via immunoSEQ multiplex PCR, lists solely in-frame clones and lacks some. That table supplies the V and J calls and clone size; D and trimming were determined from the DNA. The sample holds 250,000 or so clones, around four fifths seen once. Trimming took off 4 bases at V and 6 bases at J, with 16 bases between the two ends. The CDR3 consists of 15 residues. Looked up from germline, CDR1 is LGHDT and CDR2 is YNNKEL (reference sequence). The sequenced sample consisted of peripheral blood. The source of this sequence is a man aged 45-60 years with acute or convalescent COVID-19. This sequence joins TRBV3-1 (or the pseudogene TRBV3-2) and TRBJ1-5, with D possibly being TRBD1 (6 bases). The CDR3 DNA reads TGTGCCAGCAGCCCAACGACAGGCGTGGCTCAGCCCCAGCATTTT. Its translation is CASSPTTGVAQPQHF.